This T cell receptor (beta chain) comes out of a study of blood T cell repertoires in COVID-19 (dated by TCRdb to about 2020). Turning to the overall study: Samples covering the acute and convalescent phases of COVID-19 were provided by collaborators in the United States, Italy and Spain. HLA class I and class II types, where available, came from metadata supplied by the sample provider rather than from assay-based typing. A de-identified subject ID, COVID-19 status, age in years and sex were almost always included in the sample metadata. The dataset comprised deeply sampled blood TCRbeta repertoires from subjects exposed to, actively infected with, or recovered from COVID-19. Samples came from the ongoing ImmuneRACE study (first 160 participants) plus 1,254 subjects from 6 global collaborators. The prospective study material was composed of cDNA or gDNA derived from T cells, B-cell-depleted T cells, or PBMCs. A freely available public database, intended as a resource for researchers studying the immune response to SARS-CoV-2, is where the repertoires were released.

The collaborating institutions used their own protocols to collect whole blood in K2EDTA tubes. For TCRbeta analysis, collaborator samples were shipped as frozen whole blood, as isolated PBMCs, or as DNA extracted from either sample type. The germline V gene (reference sequence) sets CDR1 to LNHDA and CDR2 to SQIVND. Reading from cysteine to phenylalanine, the CDR3 counts 14 amino acids. The entry retains the CDR3 DNA only, 42 bases that are in frame from base 1. The V end gives up 7 bases and the J end 9 bases, leaving 12 bases in the junction not matched to a gene. With regard to this clone: Its antigen is not yet known. Per-nucleotide qualities are absent, and no much larger clonotype sits a single base away.

What the work shows at the level of the full study, not this receptor alone: The quantity of clinical and demographic metadata differed by source and by participant and was supplied without curation.

TCRbeta CDR3 regions were amplified from genomic DNA using the immunoSEQ Assay, a bias-controlled multiplex PCR. In the authors' own workflow: The number of nucleated cells in each sample was estimated from the amplification of reference gene primers within the assay. To quantify the absolute abundance of each unique TCRbeta CDR3 rearrangement, sequence reads were collapsed and filtered. For each sample, productive Simpson clonality was calculated as the square root of Simpson's diversity index over productive rearrangements. This is the immuneACCESS table as TCRdb keeps it, with only in-frame sequences that have V and J called. A part of the clones is gone; compared with another copy, unresolved V genes explain less than half, and the rest is unexplained. That table supplies the V and J calls and clone size; D and trimming were determined from the DNA. For this sample there are fewer than 150,000 clones; around 84% appear just once. The ten largest clones represent less than 9.5% of the sample.

Sequencing was done on a sample of peripheral blood. Here the chain combines TRBV19 and TRBJ1-3; a stretch of 7 junction bases matches TRBD1. This receptor was obtained from a middle-aged woman with acute or convalescent COVID-19. The DNA is TGTGCCAGTAAGACATCGGGACAGTTAGGCACCATATATTTT. Translated, it reads CASKTSGQLGTIYF.